These 16 T cell receptor beta chains were all obtained from the same sample, sequenced in a study of response to subunit inactivated influenza vaccine. TCRdb re-analysed the RT-PCR reads in MiXCR, keeping a single row per CDR3 protein. Of around 570,000 distinct CDR3 sequences detected, approximately 11% appear once; the ten largest clones hold approximately 9.9%. The sample was also reused in another study, on T cells expressing NK-cell markers. That investigation notes: A 5'RACE template switching approach incorporating UMIs was used to make TCR beta cDNA.

The sequenced sample was PBMCs from blood, obtained on the day of vaccination. The receptor source for this set is a man between 50 and 59 years old who received an inactivated influenza vaccine.

Comments on this clonotype: The junction and the germline gene differ at one end; a read error may be behind it. The chain uses TRBV29-1 and TRBJ2-1; D uncertain. This CDR3 spans 8 amino acids. Germline CDR1 reads SQVTM; CDR2 reads ANQGSEA. The chain's CDR3 is CSANEHFF. The CDR3 DNA follows: TGCAGCGCCAATGAGCATTTCTTC.

This clonotype was detected ten times or more. The rearrangement uses TRBV7-9 and TRBJ2-5; D gene uncertain. The V end lost 6 bases, the J end lost 1 base, and 15 bases lay between the germline ends. Germline V gene sequence: CDR1 SEHNR, CDR2 FQNEAQ (reference sequence). This CDR3 has 15 residues. As DNA, the CDR3 is TGTGCCAGCAGTCGCGGACCGTCTGCCCAAGAGACCCAGTACTTC. Translation gives CASSRGPSAQETQYF.

In this sample, this clonotype turned up a few times. The chain employs TRBV29-1 and TRBJ2-2, with D possibly TRBD1 on 5 matching bases. CDR3 length equals 12 residues. Per germline, CDR1 SQVTM and CDR2 ANQGSEA. Between the trimmed V and J ends, which lost 4 bases and 6 bases, there was a span of 9 bases. Written as DNA, the CDR3 is TGCAGCGTTGCCAGGGCGGCCGGGGAGCTGTTTTTT. Translation gives CSVARAAGELFF.

This chain uses TRBV9 with TRBJ1-4, with 9 bases aligning to TRBD1. The CDR3 is 15 amino acids. The V and J ends lost 3 bases and 8 bases, in that order; junction bases with no gene match: 8. Germline CDR1 and CDR2: SGDLS and YYNGEE. The DNA for the CDR3 is TGTGCCAGCAGCGCGGAACAGGGGGCCAGGGAAAAACTGTTTTTT. This gives the protein CASSAEQGAREKLFF.

The V gene is TRBV6-5, the J gene TRBJ1-5; D not certain. CDR1 MNHEY and CDR2 SVGAGI come from the germline V gene. The length of the CDR3 is 13 residues. V gave up 2 bases and J gave up 7 bases, with 9 bases separating them. CDR3 sequence reads: CASSYRVEQPQHF. In DNA form, the CDR3 reads TGTGCCAGCAGTTACAGGGTTGAGCAGCCCCAGCATTTT.

This sequence joins TRBV7-2 and TRBJ1-2; maybe TRBD1 (5 bases). The germline V and J ends were trimmed by 1 base and 7 bases, with 13 bases remaining between them. This CDR3 has 14 residues. In germline, CDR1 is SGHTA, CDR2 FQGNSA. In DNA form, the CDR3 reads TGTGCCAGCAGCTTAGAGGCAGTGGGGCGTGGCTACACCTTC. It specifies CASSLEAVGRGYTF. The full variable domain, in which reference TRBV7-2 and TRBJ1-2 provide the parts outside the CDR3, is GAGVSQSPSNKVTEKGKDVELRCDPISGHTALYWYRQSLGQGLEFLIYFQGNSAPDKSGLPSDRFSAERTGGSVSTLTIQRTQQEDSAVYLCASSLEAVGRGYTFGSGTRLTVV.

The chain is built from TRBV18 and TRBJ2-3; D remains unclear. The germline V gene has CDR1 KGHSH and CDR2 LQKENI. V lost 4 bases and J 1 base, leaving 9 bases between the germline ends. The CDR3 runs 14 residues. The CDR3 nucleotides read TGTGCCAGCTCACAGGCCTCGGGCACAGATACGCAGTATTTT. This codes for CASSQASGTDTQYF.

This clonotype has a handful of counts. The V call is TRBV28, the J call TRBJ1-5, with D unclear. The V end was cut by 8 bases, the J end by 3 bases, with 8 bases between. The CDR3 is made up of 12 amino acids. Germline lookup yields CDR1 MDHEN and CDR2 SYDVKM. The CDR3 loop reads CASGPYNQPQHF. The CDR3 nucleotides are TGTGCCAGCGGGCCTTACAATCAGCCCCAGCATTTT.

This clonotype was recorded a few times. J is TRBJ2-3 and V is TRBV12-3 or TRBV12-4, with 9 bases that match TRBD1. The trim removed 7 bases at V and 7 bases at J, leaving 15 bases unmatched. This CDR3 has 16 amino acids. Here the CDR3 reads CASTPPGQGNRNTQYF. CDR3 sequence (DNA): TGTGCCAGCACTCCGCCGGGACAGGGTAATCGAAATACGCAGTATTTT.

This clonotype has a handful of counts. The chain recombines TRBV28 with TRBJ2-1, with 9 nucleotides matching TRBD2. This CDR3 spans 15 amino acids. Germline V gene lookup returns CDR1 MDHEN and CDR2 SYDVKM. With 6 bases clipped from V and 4 bases from J, the junction kept 7 bases outside the gene matches. The CDR3 DNA follows: TGTGCCAGCAGGCCGCGGGGGGGCCTTTACAATGAGCAGTTCTTC. This encodes CASRPRGGLYNEQFF.

The V call is TRBV18, the J call TRBJ2-7, with 7 bases that match TRBD1. CDR1 is KGHSH and CDR2 is LQKENI in the germline V gene. The CDR3 runs 16 residues. J gave up 2 bases and V 0 bases, and 7 bases lay outside the gene matches. The CDR3 DNA follows: TGTGCCAGCTCACCACCGTACAGGGGTTACCCCTACGAGCAGTACTTC. Protein: CASSPPYRGYPYEQYF.

This clonotype was picked up a small number of times. J is TRBJ1-5 and V is TRBV6-2 or TRBV6-3, with D possibly matching TRBD1 (5 bases). CDR1 and CDR2 from the germline V gene are MNHEY and SVGEGT. CDR3 size: 12 residues. V lost 6 bases and J lost 5, with 8 bases in between. This CDR3 is CASSRVYQPQHF. The CDR3 DNA is TGTGCCAGCAGCAGGGTGTATCAGCCCCAGCATTTT.

This clonotype was found a few times. The CDR3 here is CASSLYGGQYNEQFF. The CDR3 region has the DNA TGTGCCAGCAGCTTGTACGGGGGCCAGTACAATGAGCAGTTCTTC. The V and J genes are TRBV7-2 and TRBJ2-1; D may match TRBD1 or TRBD2 (6 bases each). Between the trimmed V and J ends, which lost 3 bases and 4 bases, there was a span of 13 bases. This CDR3 spans 15 amino acids. In germline, CDR1 is SGHTA, CDR2 FQGNSA.

The chain couples TRBV4-3 to TRBJ2-5; possible D gene TRBD1, 5 bases. The V and J ends lost 4 bases and 4 bases respectively, with 19 bases between them. Per germline, CDR1 LGHNA and CDR2 YSLEER. This CDR3 spans 16 amino acids. The CDR3 nucleotides read TGCGCCAGCAGCCCGGACACTCAGGGTTGGGGAGAGACCCAGTACTTC. Protein product: CASSPDTQGWGETQYF.

The chain uses TRBV18 and TRBJ1-2; D unclear. The CDR3 spans 17 residues. CDR1 KGHSH and CDR2 LQKENI come from the germline V gene. V lost 2 bases to trimming and J lost 4 bases, with 20 bases between them. In nucleotides, the CDR3 is TGTGCCAGCTCACCAATCAGTGTTCCCGTCGAGCTCTATGGCTACACCTTC. It is translated as CASSPISVPVELYGYTF.

The V gene is TRBV7-2, the J gene TRBJ2-2; a possible D gene is TRBD1 (6 bases). The CDR3 has 16 residues. Germline loops: CDR1 SGHTA, CDR2 FQGNSA. Trimming stripped 3 bases from V and 6 bases from J, with 17 bases between. As DNA, the CDR3 is TGTGCCAGCAGCTTCTACACAGGGTTGAATGCCGGGGAGCTGTTTTTT. It translates to CASSFYTGLNAGELFF. The full variable domain, rest sourced from reference TRBV7-2 and TRBJ2-2, is GAGVSQSPSNKVTEKGKDVELRCDPISGHTALYWYRQSLGQGLEFLIYFQGNSAPDKSGLPSDRFSAERTGGSVSTLTIQRTQQEDSAVYLCASSFYTGLNAGELFFGEGSRLTVL.